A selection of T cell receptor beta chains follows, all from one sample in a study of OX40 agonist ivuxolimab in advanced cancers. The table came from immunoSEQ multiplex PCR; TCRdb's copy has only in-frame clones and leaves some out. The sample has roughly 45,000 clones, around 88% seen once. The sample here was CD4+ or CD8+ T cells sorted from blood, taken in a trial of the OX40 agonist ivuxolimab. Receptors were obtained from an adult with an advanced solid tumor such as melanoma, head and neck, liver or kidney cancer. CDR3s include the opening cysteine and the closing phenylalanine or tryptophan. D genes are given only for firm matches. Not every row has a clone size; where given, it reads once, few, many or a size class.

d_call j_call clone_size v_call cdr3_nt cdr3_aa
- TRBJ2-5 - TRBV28 TGTGCCAGCAGTTTAAGGGAAGAGACCCAGTACTTC CASSLREETQYF
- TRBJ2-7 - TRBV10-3 TGTGCCATCATACCAGGGCCCCATCTCGACGAGCAGTACTTC CAIIPGPHLDEQYF
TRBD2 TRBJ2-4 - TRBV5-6 TGTGCCAGCAGCCGGGAGGCGCACATTCAGTACTTC CASSREAHIQYF
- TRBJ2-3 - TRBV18 TGTGCCAGCTCACCAGGGGAGGGGGCCTACACAGATACGCAGTATTTT CASSPGEGAYTDTQYF
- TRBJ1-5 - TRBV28 TGTGCCAGCAGCCTCGATAGCAATCAGCCCCAGCATTTT CASSLDSNQPQHF
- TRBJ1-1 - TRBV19 TGTGCCAGTAGTCCAGGGTTGAACACTGAAGCTTTCTTT CASSPGLNTEAFF
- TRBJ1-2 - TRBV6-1 TGTGCCAGCAGTCTACATGGGCAGCTATATGGCTACACCTTC CASSLHGQLYGYTF
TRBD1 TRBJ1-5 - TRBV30 TGTGCCTGGAGCCAAGGGACAGAAGATCGGCCCCAGCATTTT CAWSQGTEDRPQHF
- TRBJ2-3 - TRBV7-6 TGTGCCAGCAGCCCCACCGCTAACTTTCTAGGGGGTCTTGCAGATACGCAGTATTTT CASSPTANFLGGLADTQYF
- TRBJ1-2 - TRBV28 TGTGCCAGCGGACGCCAGGCAGGCTACACCTTC CASGRQAGYTF
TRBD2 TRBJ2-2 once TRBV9 TGTGCCAGCAGCGCATCTAGGCTAGCGGGCAGTCCCGGGGAGCTGTTTTTT CASSASRLAGSPGELFF
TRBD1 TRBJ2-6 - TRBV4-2 TGTGCCAGCAGTCACAAGATGGGGACAGGGAGCTCTGGGGCCAACGTCCTGACTTTC CASSHKMGTGSSGANVLTF
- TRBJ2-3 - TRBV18 TGTGCCAGCTCACAGGGGGGCCGGGATACGCAGTATTTT CASSQGGRDTQYF
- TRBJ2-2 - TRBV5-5 TGTGCCAGCGGATTACCCCCCGGACACTATATGAACACCGGGGAGCTGTTTTTT CASGLPPGHYMNTGELFF
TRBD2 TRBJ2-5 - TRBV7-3 TGTGCCAGCAGCTTAGCGCTAGCGGGAGGAGAGACCCAGTACTTC CASSLALAGGETQYF
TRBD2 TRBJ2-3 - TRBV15 TGTGCCACCCCTAGCGGGGTAGATACGCAGTATTTT CATPSGVDTQYF
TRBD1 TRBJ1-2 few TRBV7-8 TGTGCCAGCAGCCCCTCCGGGTTCGTCGACAGGGGGCTCTATGGCTACACCTTC CASSPSGFVDRGLYGYTF
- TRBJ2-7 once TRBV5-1 TGCGCCAGCAGCTTGGAGGGGCAGGAACAGCAGTACTTC CASSLEGQEQQYF
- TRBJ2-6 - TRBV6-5 TGTGCCAGCAGTTATTTCTCTGGCGGGGCCAACGTCCTGACTTTC CASSYFSGGANVLTF
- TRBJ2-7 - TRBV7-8 TGTGCCAGCAGCTTAGTTGGTGTCGGGAGTGGGTCCTACGAGCAGTACTTC CASSLVGVGSGSYEQYF
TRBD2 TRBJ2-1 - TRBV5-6 TGTGCCAGCAGTTTATTGCATACCCGACTAGCGGGAGGAAATGAGCAGTTCTTC CASSLLHTRLAGGNEQFF
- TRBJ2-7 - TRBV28 TGTGCCAGCAGTTTAAACAGGGAGACGATCTCCTACGAGCAGTACTTC CASSLNRETISYEQYF
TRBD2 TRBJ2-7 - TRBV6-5 TGTGCCAGCAGTTACTACGGTAGCGGGGCCTACGAGCAGTACTTC CASSYYGSGAYEQYF
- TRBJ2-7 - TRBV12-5 TGTGCTAGTGGCCCCGTAATTACCGACGAGCAGTACTTC CASGPVITDEQYF
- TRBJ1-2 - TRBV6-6 TGTGCCAGCAGTTACTCGGGCCTTGATGGCTACACCTTC CASSYSGLDGYTF
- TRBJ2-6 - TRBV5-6 TGTGCCAGCAGCGGAACCTCTGGGGCCAACGTCCTGACTTTC CASSGTSGANVLTF
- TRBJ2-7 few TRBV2 TGTGCCAGCAGTGAATTCCACGAGCAGTACTTC CASSEFHEQYF
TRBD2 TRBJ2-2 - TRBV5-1 TGCGCCAGCAGCGCAAGCGGGAGGATGAACACCGGGGAGCTGTTTTTT CASSASGRMNTGELFF
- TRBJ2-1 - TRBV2 TGTGCCAGCAACCTTTCAGACAATGAGCAGTTCTTC CASNLSDNEQFF